This TCR beta chain appears in the sequencing data of a study of blood T cell repertoires in COVID-19. Study information: COVID-19 samples collected from the United States, Italy and Spain covered acute and convalescent phases. T cells, B-cell-depleted T cells, or PBMCs supplied cDNA or gDNA.

This clone has just a few counts. There are 13 residues in the CDR3. Losses at the gene ends were 6 bases for V and 11 bases for J; bases not matched to a gene: 3. Germline V lookup: CDR1 LNHNV, CDR2 YYDKDF (reference sequence). As handled by the study authors: Amplification from reference gene primers served as the basis for estimated nucleated cell counts. Only in-frame clones appear in the TCRdb table, and some are missing; sequencing was by immunoSEQ multiplex PCR. V, J and clone size derive from that table, while D and trimming were established from the DNA sequence. This table holds about 190,000 clones, roughly four fifths found once.

Sequencing was done on a sample of peripheral blood. V and J are TRBV15 and TRBJ2-2; 13 bases match TRBD2. The sequence came from a middle-aged woman with acute or convalescent COVID-19. The CDR3 sequence: CATRLAGGSELFF. In nucleotides, the CDR3 is TGTGCCACCAGACTAGCGGGAGGGTCTGAGCTGTTTTTT. The full variable domain, in which reference TRBV15 and TRBJ2-2 provide the parts outside the CDR3, is DAMVIQNPRYQVTQFGKPVTLSCSQTLNHNVMYWYQQKSSQAPKLLFHYYDKDFNNEADTPDNFQSRRPNTSFCFLDIRSPGLGDTAMYLCATRLAGGSELFFGEGSRLTVL.